This T cell receptor beta chain stems from a study of blood T cell repertoires in COVID-19. The wider study: Samples of COVID-19 (acute and convalescent) were obtained from the United States, Italy and Spain.

Using immunoSEQ multiplex PCR, the repertoire was profiled, and TCRdb retains in-frame clones only, with some absent. The repertoire holds some 250,000 clones, with 88% as singletons. Between the trimmed V and J ends, which lost 0 bases and 1 base, there was a span of 11 bases. The length of the CDR3 is 16 residues. CDR1 is SGDLS and CDR2 is YYNGEE in the germline V gene. V is TRBV9 and J is TRBJ1-3, with unresolved D. This TCR was recovered from a woman aged 40 to 50 who had recovered from COVID-19. The sequencing sample was made of peripheral blood. The CDR3 is CASSVGGGLSGNTIYF. CDR3 nucleotide sequence: TGTGCCAGCAGCGTAGGGGGAGGGCTATCTGGAAACACCATATATTTT.